What follows are 16 T cell receptor beta chains derived from one specimen sequenced in a study of blood T cell repertoires in COVID-19. Using immunoSEQ multiplex PCR, the repertoire was profiled, and TCRdb retains in-frame clones only, with some absent. The sample lists fewer than 250,000 clones; under 90% were seen once. Material for sequencing was PBMCs or T cells enriched from blood (not recorded which). These receptors all stem from a woman aged 40 to 50 who had been exposed to COVID-19.

The chain links TRBV7-7 to TRBJ2-5; 7 bases map to TRBD2. The CDR3 is made up of 16 amino acids. The germline V gene has CDR1 SSHAT and CDR2 FNYEAQ (reference sequence). Losses at the gene ends were 2 bases for V and 6 bases for J; bases not matched to a gene: 12. CDR3 residues: CASSLSAGSPIKTQYF. CDR3 nucleotide sequence: TGTGCCAGCAGCTTATCAGCGGGGAGCCCGATTAAGACCCAGTACTTC.

This clone was detected once. The same CDR3 is also encoded by other DNA sequences in this sample. V usage is TRBV6-5 and J usage is TRBJ2-7, with 9 bases aligning to TRBD1. This CDR3 contains 14 residues. Trimming cost V 5 bases and J 4 bases; bases outside gene matches: 6. The V gene's germline CDR1 is MNHEY and CDR2 SVGAGI. CDR3 coding DNA: TGTGCCAGCAGTCCCGGGACAGGGAGATACGAGCAGTACTTC. This translates into CASSPGTGRYEQYF.

The chain employs TRBV24-1 and TRBJ1-1, with 7 bases aligning to TRBD1. V lost 9 bases to trimming and J lost 11 bases; unmatched junction nucleotides: 11. In germline, CDR1 is KGHDR, CDR2 SFDVKD. The CDR3 extends over 12 amino acids. The CDR3 region is CATDRESYCAFF. The CDR3 DNA follows: TGTGCCACCGACAGGGAATCCTATTGCGCTTTCTTT.

In its sample, this clone was seen once. The chain combines TRBV19 with TRBJ2-7; TRBD2 matches at 7 bases. Germline assignment: CDR1 LNHDA and CDR2 SQIVND (reference sequence). Trimming took 4 bases from V and 3 from J; bases not matched to a gene: 9. The CDR3 runs 15 residues. The CDR3 spells CASSRQLGDYYEQYF. The CDR3 DNA sequence: TGTGCCAGTAGTAGACAGCTTGGGGACTACTACGAGCAGTACTTC.

The J gene is TRBJ1-5, the V gene TRBV14; 8 bases are a match to TRBD1. V shed 4 bases and J 6 bases; nucleotides not matched to a gene: 5. The CDR3 consists of 14 residues. Looked up from germline, CDR1 is SGHDN and CDR2 is FVKESK. The CDR3 region is CASSRTGFGQPQHF. CDR3 nucleotide sequence: TGTGCCAGCAGCCGGACAGGGTTCGGTCAGCCCCAGCATTTT.

V gene TRBV27 combines with J gene TRBJ1-1; D may be TRBD1 (6 bases). V lost 5 bases and J 2 bases, leaving 18 bases between the germline ends. Germline CDR1 MNHEY, CDR2 SMNVEV (reference sequence). The length of the CDR3 is 16 residues. CDR3 amino acids: CASSAWGGGLNTEAFF. DNA for the CDR3: TGTGCCAGCAGTGCGTGGGGAGGGGGATTAAACACTGAAGCTTTCTTT.

V gene TRBV5-1 combines with J gene TRBJ1-6; the D is unclear. Between the trimmed V and J ends, which lost 0 bases and 7 bases, there was a span of 11 bases. Germline assignment: CDR1 SGHRS and CDR2 YFSETQ. The CDR3 contains 15 residues. The chain's CDR3 is CASSLGGGPNSPLHF. The CDR3 DNA sequence: TGCGCCAGCAGCTTGGGTGGAGGACCCAATTCACCCCTCCACTTT. Together with reference TRBV5-1 and TRBJ1-6, the CDR3 gives the full variable domain: KAGVTQTPRYLIKTRGQQVTLSCSPISGHRSVSWYQQTPGQGLQFLFEYFSETQRNKGNFPGRFSGRQFSNSRSEMNVSTLELGDSALYLCASSLGGGPNSPLHFGNGTRLTVT.

The rearrangement links TRBV14 to TRBJ1-2; D might be TRBD1 (6 bases). Germline CDR1 and CDR2: SGHDN and FVKESK. The CDR3 is 15 residues long. The ends were cut back, 4 bases at V and 8 bases at J, with 20 bases in the middle. This CDR3 is CASSPPGHSQGGYTF. In DNA, the CDR3 is TGTGCCAGCAGCCCCCCTGGGCACTCTCAGGGGGGCTACACCTTC.

V usage is TRBV7-6 and J usage is TRBJ2-2; 8 bases agree with TRBD1. Germline V gene data show CDR1 as SGHVS and CDR2 as FNYEAQ. V was pared by 4 bases and J by 1 base, with 8 bases of the junction left unmatched. The CDR3 totals 17 residues. The CDR3 spells CASSSRGGQGNTGELFF. In nucleotides, the CDR3 is TGTGCCAGCAGCTCGAGGGGAGGACAGGGGAACACCGGGGAGCTGTTTTTT.

The sample holds one count of this clone. The CDR3 bases are TGCAGCGTTGCACTTGCAAGCAAAAACATTCAGTACTTC. Translating it yields CSVALASKNIQYF. The chain joins TRBV29-1 to TRBJ2-4; D unresolved. Trimming shortened V by 4 bases and J by 3 bases, and 10 bases separated the two germline ends. The CDR3 has 13 amino acids. Germline assignment: CDR1 SQVTM and CDR2 ANQGSEA.

This clone has only a few counts. Here the CDR3 DNA reads TGTGCCAGCAGGGGGGGGCCTTACAATGAGCAGTTCTTC. The encoded protein is CASRGGPYNEQFF. The V gene is TRBV2, the J gene TRBJ2-1; possibly TRBD2 for D (7 bases). CDR1 and CDR2 (germline): SNHLY, FYNNEI. Trimming removed 6 bases from V and 4 bases from J, with 10 bases in between. The CDR3 spans 13 residues.

The chain recombines TRBV19 with TRBJ1-6; the D gene is possibly TRBD1 (5 bases). V lost 5 bases and J 3 bases, leaving 11 bases between the germline ends. This CDR3 has 15 residues. Per the germline V gene, CDR1 is LNHDA and CDR2 is SQIVND (reference sequence). Here the CDR3 reads CASSEGTFYNSPLHF. In DNA, the CDR3 is TGTGCCAGTAGTGAGGGGACTTTCTATAATTCACCCCTCCACTTT.

The V and J genes are TRBV12-3 or TRBV12-4 and TRBJ2-5, with D unclear. V lost 3 bases to trimming and J lost 1 base, with 6 bases between them. CDR3 length: 13 amino acids. This chain's CDR3 is CASSFYSQETQYF. For the CDR3, the DNA is TGTGCCAGCAGTTTTTACAGCCAAGAGACCCAGTACTTC.

This clone was counted a single time. The CDR3 bases are TGTGCCAGCCGTGGACAGGGAGGCTCAAGCAATCAGCCCCAGCATTTT. Residues: CASRGQGGSSNQPQHF. This chain connects TRBV19 to TRBJ1-5, with 8 nucleotides matching TRBD1. V trimming: 9 bases; J trimming: 1 base; junction bases outside the gene matches: 11. Looked up from germline, CDR1 is LNHDA and CDR2 is SQIVND (reference sequence). This CDR3 has 16 residues.

This clone occurred a few times. The V gene is TRBV10-3, the J gene TRBJ2-1; 14 positions match TRBD2. V was pared by 4 bases and J by 0 bases, with 8 bases of the junction left unmatched. The CDR3 length is 19 residues. From germline, CDR1 is ENHRY and CDR2 SYGVKD. The CDR3 region is CAISGLAGGPKDSYNEQFF. The CDR3 DNA reads TGTGCCATCAGTGGACTAGCGGGGGGGCCGAAGGACTCCTACAATGAGCAGTTCTTC.

About this clone: The same CDR3 is also encoded by other DNA sequences in this sample. The CDR3 here is CASSQDGATNEKLFF. The CDR3 nucleotides are TGCGCCAGCAGCCAAGACGGGGCAACTAATGAAAAACTGTTTTTT. This chain connects TRBV4-3 to TRBJ1-4, with D uncertain. CDR1 is LGHNA and CDR2 is YSLEER in the germline V gene. Trimming cost V 0 bases and J 0 bases, with 5 bases left between them. The CDR3 covers 15 residues.